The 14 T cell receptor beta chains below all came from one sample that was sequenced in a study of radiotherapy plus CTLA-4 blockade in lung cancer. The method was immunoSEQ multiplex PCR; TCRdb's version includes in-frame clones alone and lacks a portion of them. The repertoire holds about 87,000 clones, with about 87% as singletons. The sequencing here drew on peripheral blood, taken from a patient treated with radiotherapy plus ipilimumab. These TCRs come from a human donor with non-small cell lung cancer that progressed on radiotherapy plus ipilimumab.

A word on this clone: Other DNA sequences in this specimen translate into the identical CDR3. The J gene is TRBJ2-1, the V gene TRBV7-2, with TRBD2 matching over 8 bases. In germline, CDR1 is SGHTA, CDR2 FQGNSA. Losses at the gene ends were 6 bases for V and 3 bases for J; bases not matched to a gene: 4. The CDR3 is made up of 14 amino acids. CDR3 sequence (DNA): TGTGCCAGCAGTTCTAGCGGGTTCTACAATGAGCAGTTCTTC. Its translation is CASSSSGFYNEQFF.

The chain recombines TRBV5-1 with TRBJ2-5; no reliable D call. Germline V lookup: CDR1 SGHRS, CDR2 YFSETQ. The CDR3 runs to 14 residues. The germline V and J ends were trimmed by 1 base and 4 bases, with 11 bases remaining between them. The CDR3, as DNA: TGCGCCAGCAGCTTGTTCGTAGCTGGAGAGACCCAGTACTTC. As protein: CASSLFVAGETQYF.

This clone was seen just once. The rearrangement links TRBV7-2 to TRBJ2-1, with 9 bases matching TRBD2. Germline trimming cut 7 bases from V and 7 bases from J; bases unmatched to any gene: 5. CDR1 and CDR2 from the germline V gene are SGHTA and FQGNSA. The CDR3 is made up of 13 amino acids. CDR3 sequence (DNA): TGTGCCAGCAAAGGGACTAGCAGAAATGAGCAGTTCTTC. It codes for CASKGTSRNEQFF.

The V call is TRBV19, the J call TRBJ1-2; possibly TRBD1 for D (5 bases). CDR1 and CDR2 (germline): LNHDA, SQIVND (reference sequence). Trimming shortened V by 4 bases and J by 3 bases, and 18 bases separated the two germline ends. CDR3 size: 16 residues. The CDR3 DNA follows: TGTGCCAGTAGTAGGGCGCAGGGAGGTCTTCACTATGGCTACACCTTC. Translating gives CASSRAQGGLHYGYTF. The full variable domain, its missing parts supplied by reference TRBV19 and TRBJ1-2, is DGGITQSPKYLFRKEGQNVTLSCEQNLNHDAMYWYRQDPGQGLRLIYYSQIVNDFQKGDIAEGYSVSREKKESFPLTVTSAQKNPTAFYLCASSRAQGGLHYGYTFGSGTRLTVV.

Here the CDR3 DNA reads TGTGCCAGCAGTTTCCGGGAGGGGGAGCTGTTTTTT. Its translation is CASSFREGELFF. The rearrangement uses TRBV27 and TRBJ2-2; a weak D match, TRBD2 (6 bases). V was trimmed by 3 bases and J by 8 bases, leaving 7 bases between them. This CDR3 has 12 amino acids. Germline assignment: CDR1 MNHEY and CDR2 SMNVEV (reference sequence).

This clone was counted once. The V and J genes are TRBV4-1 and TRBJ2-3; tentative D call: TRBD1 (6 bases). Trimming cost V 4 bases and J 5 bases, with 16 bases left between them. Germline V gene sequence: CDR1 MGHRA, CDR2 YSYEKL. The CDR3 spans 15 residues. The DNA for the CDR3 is TGCGCCAGCAGCCCAAGGAACAGGGTGGAAGATACGCAGTATTTT. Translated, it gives CASSPRNRVEDTQYF.

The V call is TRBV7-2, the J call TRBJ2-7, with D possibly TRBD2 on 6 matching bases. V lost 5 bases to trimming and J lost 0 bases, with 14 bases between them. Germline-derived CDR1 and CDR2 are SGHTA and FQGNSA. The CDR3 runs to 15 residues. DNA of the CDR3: TGTGCCAGCAGCCGGGACTTAGGGAGCTCCTACGAGCAGTACTTC. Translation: CASSRDLGSSYEQYF.

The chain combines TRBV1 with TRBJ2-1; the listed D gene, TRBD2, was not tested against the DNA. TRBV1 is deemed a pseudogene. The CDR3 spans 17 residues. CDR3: CTSSQASGPGPYNEQFF. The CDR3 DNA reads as TGCACCAGCAGCCAAGCTAGCGGGCCGGGGCCCTACAATGAGCAGTTCTTC.

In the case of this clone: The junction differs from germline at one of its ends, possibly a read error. Here the CDR3 reads CAITAQGSYNEQLF. Here the CDR3 DNA reads TGTGCCATCACCGCCCAGGGATCCTACAATGAGCAGCTCTTC. The V call is TRBV10-3, the J call TRBJ2-1, with D maybe TRBD1 (5 bases). Germline values: CDR1 ENHRY, CDR2 SYGVKD. This CDR3 is 14 amino acids long.

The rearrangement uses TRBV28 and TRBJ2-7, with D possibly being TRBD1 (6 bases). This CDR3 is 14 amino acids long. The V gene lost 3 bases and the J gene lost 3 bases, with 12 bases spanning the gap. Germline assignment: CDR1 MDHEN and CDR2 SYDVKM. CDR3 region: CASSFGTPNYEQYF. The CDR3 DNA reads TGTGCCAGCAGTTTCGGGACACCTAACTACGAGCAGTACTTC.

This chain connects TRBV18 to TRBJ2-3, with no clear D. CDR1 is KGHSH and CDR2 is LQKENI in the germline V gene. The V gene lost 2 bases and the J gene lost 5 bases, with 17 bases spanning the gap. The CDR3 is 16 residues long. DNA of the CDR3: TGTGCCAGCTCACCAGGGCAGACCTTAGGTAGAGATACGCAGTATTTT. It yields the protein CASSPGQTLGRDTQYF.

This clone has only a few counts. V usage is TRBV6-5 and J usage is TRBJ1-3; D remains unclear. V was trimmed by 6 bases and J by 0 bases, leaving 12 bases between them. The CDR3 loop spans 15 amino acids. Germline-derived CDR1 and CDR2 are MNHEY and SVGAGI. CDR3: CASSPTSNSGNTIYF. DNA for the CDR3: TGTGCCAGCAGCCCCACGTCTAACTCTGGAAACACCATATATTTT.

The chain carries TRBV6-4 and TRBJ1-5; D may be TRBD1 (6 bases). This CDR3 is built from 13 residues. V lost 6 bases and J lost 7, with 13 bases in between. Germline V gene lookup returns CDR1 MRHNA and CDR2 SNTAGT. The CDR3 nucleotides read TGTGCCAGCAGCCCAGAGGGGGGACAGCCCCAGCATTTT. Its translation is CASSPEGGQPQHF.

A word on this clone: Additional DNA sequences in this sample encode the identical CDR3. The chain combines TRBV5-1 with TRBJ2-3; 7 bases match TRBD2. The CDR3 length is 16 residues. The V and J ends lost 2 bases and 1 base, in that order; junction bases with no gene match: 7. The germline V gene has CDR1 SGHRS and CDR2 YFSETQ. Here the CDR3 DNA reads TGCGCCAGCAGCTTAAGACTCGCGGGGGGCACAGATACGCAGTATTTT. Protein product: CASSLRLAGGTDTQYF.